The subject of this entry is one T cell receptor (beta chain). Isolated RNA was reverse transcribed into cDNA used as the sequencing template. Measured with immunoSEQ multiplex PCR; TCRdb has only the in-frame clones, and not every one. The table has about 190,000 clones, more than 50% seen once. These data belong to a study of CD8+ T cells in alopecia areata. Treatment reported: oral pan-JAK inhibitor, 5-10 mg twice daily. The sequencing used CD4+ T cells sorted from blood, collected at week 24, from a patient treated with tofacitinib. The origin of this receptor is a human donor with alopecia areata.

The CDR3 loop reads CAWSTALGNSPLHF. The CDR3 DNA reads as TGTGCCTGGAGTACTGCACTGGGAAATTCACCCCTCCACTTT. This chain joins TRBV30 and TRBJ1-6, with D uncertain. The ends were cut back, 2 bases at V and 7 bases at J, with 12 bases in the middle. This CDR3 has 14 amino acids. Germline CDR1 and CDR2: GTSNPN and SVGIG (reference sequence).